This T cell receptor (beta chain) derives from a study of blood T cell repertoires in COVID-19. The table came from immunoSEQ multiplex PCR; TCRdb's copy has only in-frame clones and leaves some out. The sample lists some 170,000 clones, roughly 80% seen once, with around 15% in the top ten. Germline-derived CDR1 and CDR2 are MNHNS and SASEGT. This CDR3 region has 16 residues. V shed 0 bases and J shed 2 bases, with 11 bases lying between them. Sequencing input: PBMCs or T cells enriched from blood (not recorded which). The chain recombines TRBV6-1 with TRBJ1-5; no clear D gene. The receptor's source is a woman between 45 and 65 years old who had recovered from COVID-19. The CDR3 loop is CASSEAAGAGNQPQHF. The DNA of the CDR3 is TGTGCCAGCAGTGAAGCGGCGGGCGCGGGCAATCAGCCCCAGCATTTT.